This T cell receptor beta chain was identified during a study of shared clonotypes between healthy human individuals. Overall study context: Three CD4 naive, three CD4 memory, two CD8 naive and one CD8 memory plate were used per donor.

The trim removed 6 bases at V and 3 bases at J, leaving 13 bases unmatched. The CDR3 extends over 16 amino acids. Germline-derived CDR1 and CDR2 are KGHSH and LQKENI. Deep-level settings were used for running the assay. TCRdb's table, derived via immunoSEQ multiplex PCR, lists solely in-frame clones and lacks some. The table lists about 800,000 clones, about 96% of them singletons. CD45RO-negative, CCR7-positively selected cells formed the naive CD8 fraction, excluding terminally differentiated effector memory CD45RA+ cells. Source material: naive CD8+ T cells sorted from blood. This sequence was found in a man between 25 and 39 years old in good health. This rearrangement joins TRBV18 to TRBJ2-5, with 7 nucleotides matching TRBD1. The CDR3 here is CASSQRVSGGKETQYF. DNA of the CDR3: TGTGCCAGCTCCCAGAGAGTCTCAGGGGGAAAAGAGACCCAGTACTTC.